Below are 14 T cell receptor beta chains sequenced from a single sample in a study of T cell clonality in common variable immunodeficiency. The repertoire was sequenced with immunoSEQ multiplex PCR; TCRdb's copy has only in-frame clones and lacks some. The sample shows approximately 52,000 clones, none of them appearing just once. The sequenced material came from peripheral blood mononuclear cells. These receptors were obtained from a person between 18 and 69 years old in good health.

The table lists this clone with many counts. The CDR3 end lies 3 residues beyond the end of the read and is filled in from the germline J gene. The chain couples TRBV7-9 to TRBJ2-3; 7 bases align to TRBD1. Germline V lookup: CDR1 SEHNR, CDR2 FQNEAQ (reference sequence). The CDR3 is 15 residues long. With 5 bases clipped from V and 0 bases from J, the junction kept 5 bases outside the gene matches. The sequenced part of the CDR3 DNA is TGTGCCAGCAGCCCCCAGGGGGTGAGCACAGATACG. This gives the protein CASSPQGVSTDT. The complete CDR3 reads CASSPQGVSTDTQYF.

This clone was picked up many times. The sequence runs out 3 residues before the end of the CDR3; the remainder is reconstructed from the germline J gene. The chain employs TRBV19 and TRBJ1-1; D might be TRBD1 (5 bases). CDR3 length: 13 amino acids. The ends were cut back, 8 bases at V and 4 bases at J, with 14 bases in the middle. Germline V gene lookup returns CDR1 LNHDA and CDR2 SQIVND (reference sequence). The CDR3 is CASGPRQSTEAFF. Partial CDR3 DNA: TGTGCCAGTGGACCCCGACAGAGCACTGAA.

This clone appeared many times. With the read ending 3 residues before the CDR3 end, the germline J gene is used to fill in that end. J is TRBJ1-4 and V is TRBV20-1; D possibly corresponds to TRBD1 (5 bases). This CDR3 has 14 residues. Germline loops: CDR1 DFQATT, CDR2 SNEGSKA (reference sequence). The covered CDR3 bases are TGCAGTGCTTCTCGATACTCTGGGGCCAACGTA. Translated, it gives CSASRYSGANV. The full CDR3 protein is CSASRYSGANVLFF.

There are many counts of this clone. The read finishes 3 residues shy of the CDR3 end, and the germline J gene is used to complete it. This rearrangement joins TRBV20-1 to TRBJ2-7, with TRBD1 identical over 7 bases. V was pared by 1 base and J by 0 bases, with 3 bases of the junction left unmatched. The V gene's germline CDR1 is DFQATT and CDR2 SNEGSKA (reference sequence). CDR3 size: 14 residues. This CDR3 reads CSARGDRGSYEQYF. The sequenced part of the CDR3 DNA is TGCAGTGCTAGAGGGGACAGAGGCTCCTACGAG.

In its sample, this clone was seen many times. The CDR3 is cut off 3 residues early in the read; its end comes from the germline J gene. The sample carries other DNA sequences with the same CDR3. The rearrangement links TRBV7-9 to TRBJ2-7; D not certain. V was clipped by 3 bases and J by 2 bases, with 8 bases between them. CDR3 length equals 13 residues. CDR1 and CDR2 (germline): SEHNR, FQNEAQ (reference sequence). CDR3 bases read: TGTGCCAGCAGCTTCTCAGGAACCTACGAG. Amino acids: CASSFSGTYE. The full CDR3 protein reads CASSFSGTYEQYF.

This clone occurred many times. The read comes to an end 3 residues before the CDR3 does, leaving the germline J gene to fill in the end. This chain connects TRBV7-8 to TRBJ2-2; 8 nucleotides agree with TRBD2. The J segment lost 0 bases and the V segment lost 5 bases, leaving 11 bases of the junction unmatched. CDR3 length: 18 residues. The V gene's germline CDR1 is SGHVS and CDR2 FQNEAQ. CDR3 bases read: TGTGCCAGCAGCAAACCGGGACTAGACCTTGCGAACACCGGGGAG. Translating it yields CASSKPGLDLANTGE. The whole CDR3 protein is CASSKPGLDLANTGELFF.

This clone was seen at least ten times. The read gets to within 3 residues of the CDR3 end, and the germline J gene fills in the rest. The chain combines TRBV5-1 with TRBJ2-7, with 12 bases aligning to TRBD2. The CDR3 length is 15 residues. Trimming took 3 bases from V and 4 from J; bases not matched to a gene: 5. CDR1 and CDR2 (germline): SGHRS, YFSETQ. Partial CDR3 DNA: TGCGCCAGCAGCTGGACTAGCGGGAACACATACGAG. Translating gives CASSWTSGNTYE. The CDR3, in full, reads CASSWTSGNTYEQYF.

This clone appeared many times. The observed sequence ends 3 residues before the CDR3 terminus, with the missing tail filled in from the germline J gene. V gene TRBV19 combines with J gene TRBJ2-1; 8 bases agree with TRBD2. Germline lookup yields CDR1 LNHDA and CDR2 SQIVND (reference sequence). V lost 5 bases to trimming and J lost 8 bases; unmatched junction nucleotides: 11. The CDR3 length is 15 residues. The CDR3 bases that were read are TGTGCCAGTAGTCTCCTCGGGGGGGTCGACGATGAG. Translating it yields CASSLLGGVDDE. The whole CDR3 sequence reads CASSLLGGVDDEQFF.

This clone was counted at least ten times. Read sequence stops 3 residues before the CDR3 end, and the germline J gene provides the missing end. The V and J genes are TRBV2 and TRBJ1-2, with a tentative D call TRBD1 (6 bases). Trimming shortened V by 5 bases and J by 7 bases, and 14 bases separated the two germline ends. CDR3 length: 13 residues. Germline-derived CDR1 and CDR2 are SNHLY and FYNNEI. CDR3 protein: CASSTQGVGGYTF. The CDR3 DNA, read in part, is TGTGCCAGCAGTACACAGGGCGTCGGTGGC.

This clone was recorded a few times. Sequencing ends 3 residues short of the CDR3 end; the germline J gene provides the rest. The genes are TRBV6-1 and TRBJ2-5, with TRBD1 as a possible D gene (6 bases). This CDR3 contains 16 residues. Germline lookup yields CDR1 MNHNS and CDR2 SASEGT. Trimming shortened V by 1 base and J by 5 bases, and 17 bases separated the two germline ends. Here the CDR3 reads CASSEDRAIAGETQYF. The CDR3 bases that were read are TGTGCCAGCAGTGAAGACAGGGCGATAGCCGGGGAGACC.

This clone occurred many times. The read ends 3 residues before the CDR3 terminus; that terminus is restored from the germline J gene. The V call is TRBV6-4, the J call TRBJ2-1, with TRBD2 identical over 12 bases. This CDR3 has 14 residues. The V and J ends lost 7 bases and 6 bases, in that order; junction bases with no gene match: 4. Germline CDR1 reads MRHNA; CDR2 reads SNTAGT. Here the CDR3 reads CASKETSGSNEQFF. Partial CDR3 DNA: TGTGCCAGCAAAGAGACTAGCGGGAGCAATGAG.

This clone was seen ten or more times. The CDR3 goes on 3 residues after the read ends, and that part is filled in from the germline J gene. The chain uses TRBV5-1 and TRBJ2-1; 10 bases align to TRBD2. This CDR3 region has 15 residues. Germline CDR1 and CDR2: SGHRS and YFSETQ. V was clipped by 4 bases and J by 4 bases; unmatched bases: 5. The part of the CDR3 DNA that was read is TGCGCCAGCAGCACCCAACTAGCGGGGTACAATGAG. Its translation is CASSTQLAGYNE. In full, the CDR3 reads CASSTQLAGYNEQFF.

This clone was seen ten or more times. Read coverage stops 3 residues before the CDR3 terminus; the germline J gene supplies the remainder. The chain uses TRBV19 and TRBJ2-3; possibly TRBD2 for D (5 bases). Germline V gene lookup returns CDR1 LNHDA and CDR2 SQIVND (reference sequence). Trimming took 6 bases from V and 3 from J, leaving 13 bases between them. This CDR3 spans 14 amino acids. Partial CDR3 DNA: TGTGCCAGTAGGCCGGGGATTATTACAGATACG. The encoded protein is CASRPGIITDT. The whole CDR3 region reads CASRPGIITDTQYF.

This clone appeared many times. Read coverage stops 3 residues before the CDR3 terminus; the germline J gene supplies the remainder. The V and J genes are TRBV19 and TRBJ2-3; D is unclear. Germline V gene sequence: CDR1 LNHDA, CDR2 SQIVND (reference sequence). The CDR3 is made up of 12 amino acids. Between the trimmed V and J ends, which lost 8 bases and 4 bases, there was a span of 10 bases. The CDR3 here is CASRNFPDTQYF. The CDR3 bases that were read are TGTGCCAGTCGCAACTTTCCAGATACG.